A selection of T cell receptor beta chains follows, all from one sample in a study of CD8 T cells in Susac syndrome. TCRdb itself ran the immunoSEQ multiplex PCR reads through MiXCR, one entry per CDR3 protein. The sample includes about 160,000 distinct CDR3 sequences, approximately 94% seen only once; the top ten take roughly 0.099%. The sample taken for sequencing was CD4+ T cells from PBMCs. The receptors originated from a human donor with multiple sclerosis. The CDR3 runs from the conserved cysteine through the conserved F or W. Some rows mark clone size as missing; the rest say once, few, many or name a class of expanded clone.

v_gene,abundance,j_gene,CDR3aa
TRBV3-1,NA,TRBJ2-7,CASSRGGTRGYEQYF
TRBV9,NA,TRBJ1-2,CASSGARNYGYTF
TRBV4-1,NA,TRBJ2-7,CASSQAQGGEQYF
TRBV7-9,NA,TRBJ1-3,CASRETGYSGNTIYF
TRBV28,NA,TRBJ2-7,CASSPNPQGSSYEQYF
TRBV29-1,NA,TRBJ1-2,CSVGSQGNGYTF
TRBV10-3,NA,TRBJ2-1,CATKREAYNEQFF
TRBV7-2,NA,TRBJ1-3,CASSPLGGGSENTIYF
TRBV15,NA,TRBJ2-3,CATSTFRERGDTQYF
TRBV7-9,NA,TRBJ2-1,CASSLENRNEQFF
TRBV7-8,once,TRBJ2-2,CASSLVGGSLPDTGELFF
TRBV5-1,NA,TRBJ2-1,CASSPTSGTHYNEQFF
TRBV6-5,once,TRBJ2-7,CASSQPGAPWEQYF
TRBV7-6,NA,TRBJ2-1,CASRPLAGGNNEQFF
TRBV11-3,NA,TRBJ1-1,CASSKGQANTEAFF
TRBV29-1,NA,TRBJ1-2,CSVAGTGGKNYGYTF
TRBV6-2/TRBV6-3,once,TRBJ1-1,CASSKRTPRAAFF
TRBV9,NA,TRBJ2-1,CASSVAPTGGNNEQFF
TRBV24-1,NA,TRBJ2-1,CATSDPRLSYNEQFF
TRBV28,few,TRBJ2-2,CASSLVAGELFF
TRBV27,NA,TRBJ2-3,CASSLLLPTDTQYF
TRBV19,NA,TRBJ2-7,CASSELANSYEQYF
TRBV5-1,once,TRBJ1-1,CASSLVAGPEAFF
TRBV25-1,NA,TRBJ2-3,CASSGAGSTDTQYF
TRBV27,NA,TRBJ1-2,CASSPWDGLYGYTF
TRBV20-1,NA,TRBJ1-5,CSARPPSQPQHF
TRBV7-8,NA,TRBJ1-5,CASSRQGDQPQHF
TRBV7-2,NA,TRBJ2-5,CASSLVLAKETQYF
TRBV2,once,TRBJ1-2,CASSEFPAAGGYTF
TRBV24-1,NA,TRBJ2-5,CATSANYQETQYF
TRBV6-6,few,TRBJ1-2,CASSYSGTKGYGYTF
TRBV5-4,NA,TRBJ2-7,CASSLAGAATPYEQYF
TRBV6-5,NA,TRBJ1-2,CASRDRGSLGYGYTF
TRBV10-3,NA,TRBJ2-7,CAISAGKPSGTYEQYF
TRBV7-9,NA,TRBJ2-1,CASSLAGPAGEQFF